A selection of T cell receptor beta chains follows, all from one sample in a study of blood T cell repertoires in COVID-19. Data came from immunoSEQ multiplex PCR; TCRdb stores just in-frame clones and leaves some out. The sample contains some 340,000 clones, 90% of which appear only once. Material for sequencing was PBMCs or T cells enriched from blood (not recorded which). These receptors all come from a woman aged 25 to 39 who had been exposed to COVID-19. CDR3s include the opening cysteine and the closing phenylalanine or tryptophan. D genes are given only for firm matches. Clone size is shown for a subset of rows, as once, few, many or a class of expanded clone.

j_call | clone_size | d_call | v_call | cdr3_nt | cdr3_aa
TRBJ1-1 | NA | NA | TRBV2 | TGTGCCAGCAGTGAAGGTTATAACACTGAAGCTTTCTTT | CASSEGYNTEAFF
TRBJ1-2 | NA | NA | TRBV7-9 | TGTGCCAGCAGCGAATTCGACGGAGCCCTTAACTATGGCTACACCTTC | CASSEFDGALNYGYTF
TRBJ2-5 | NA | NA | TRBV3-1/TRBV3-2 | TGTGCCAGCAGCCGGGCGTTAGACCTTTCACAGACCCAGTACTTC | CASSRALDLSQTQYF
TRBJ1-4 | NA | NA | TRBV21-1 | TGTGCCAGCAGCACCACGGGACAGGGGATAACGTATTATGATGAAAAACTGTTTTTT | CASSTTGQGITYYDEKLFF
TRBJ2-2 | NA | NA | TRBV4-1 | TGCGCCAGCAGTCCAAGGTCAGGCGGGGCTGTGTCAGGGGAGCTGTTTTTT | CASSPRSGGAVSGELFF
TRBJ2-5 | NA | NA | TRBV5-5 | TGTGCCAGCAGCGGACCTTCGGGGGTCCAAGAGACCCAGTACTTC | CASSGPSGVQETQYF
TRBJ1-6 | NA | TRBD1 | TRBV7-3 | TGTGCCAGCAGTTCCGGGACAGGGTCCTCACCCCTCCACTTT | CASSSGTGSSPLHF
TRBJ1-2 | NA | TRBD1 | TRBV25-1 | TGTGCCAGCAGTGTAGGACAGGGCGGCTACACCTTC | CASSVGQGGYTF
TRBJ2-7 | few | TRBD1 | TRBV7-9 | TGTGCCAGCAGCCTAGACAGGGACCCAGACTACGAGCAGTACTTC | CASSLDRDPDYEQYF
TRBJ2-7 | NA | TRBD1 | TRBV5-1 | TGCGCCAGCAGGTCCGGGACAGGGGACTACGAGCAGTACTTC | CASRSGTGDYEQYF
TRBJ2-3 | NA | NA | TRBV4-1 | TGCGCCAGCAGTTCCAGGGTAGGCACAGATACGCAGTATTTT | CASSSRVGTDTQYF
TRBJ1-3 | NA | NA | TRBV30 | TGTGCCTGGAGTTCGGGGGGATCTGGAAACACCATATATTTT | CAWSSGGSGNTIYF
TRBJ2-7 | NA | NA | TRBV27 | TGTGCCAGCAGTCCCCTCGGACAGCCGGGGAGCGCGTACGAGCAGTACTTC | CASSPLGQPGSAYEQYF
TRBJ2-2 | few | TRBD2 | TRBV11-3 | TGTGCCAGCAGCGGACGCACGGGGGGGCGGTCCGGGGAGCTGTTTTTT | CASSGRTGGRSGELFF
TRBJ2-3 | NA | NA | TRBV7-9 | TGTGCCAGCAGCCCCTCCAGGCGCACTTCCACAGATACGCAGTATTTT | CASSPSRRTSTDTQYF
TRBJ2-7 | NA | TRBD2 | TRBV2 | TGTGCCATAGAGCGGGGGGAAAGCTCCTACGAGCAGTACTTC | CAIERGESSYEQYF
TRBJ1-2 | few | NA | TRBV7-2 | TGTGCCAGCAGCTTTCCCGGTTCAGGGGTTAGCGGCTACACCTTC | CASSFPGSGVSGYTF
TRBJ1-4 | NA | NA | TRBV5-4 | TGTGCCAGCAGCTTAAAACAGGGAGTCGAAAAACTGTTTTTT | CASSLKQGVEKLFF
TRBJ2-7 | NA | NA | TRBV27 | TGTGCCAGCATTGGGTACCAGGGTTCCAGGGAGCAGTACTTC | CASIGYQGSREQYF
TRBJ1-1 | NA | NA | TRBV19 | TGTGCCAGTAGTATTGCCTCGACAGGTGAAGCTTTCTTT | CASSIASTGEAFF
TRBJ1-3 | NA | TRBD1 | TRBV5-1 | TGCGCCAGCAGCCAAGGGACAGAAGGAAACACCATATATTTT | CASSQGTEGNTIYF
TRBJ1-1 | once | NA | TRBV14 | TGTGCCAGCAGCCAAGATAGGGGTAGGAGGGCTGAAGCTTTCTTT | CASSQDRGRRAEAFF
TRBJ2-7 | NA | TRBD1 | TRBV5-8 | TGTGCCAGCAGAATTGACAGGGCTCGATACAACGAGCAGTACTTC | CASRIDRARYNEQYF
TRBJ2-5 | NA | NA | TRBV28 | TGTGCCAGTAGGGGGTCGGGGGAGACCCAGTACTTC | CASRGSGETQYF
TRBJ2-7 | NA | TRBD1 | TRBV29-1 | TGCAGCGTTGGGCCCTCGGACAGGACTTACGAGCAGTACTTC | CSVGPSDRTYEQYF
TRBJ2-2 | NA | TRBD1 | TRBV5-1 | TGCGCCAGCAGCACTGGACAGGGGGCCGTCGGGGAGCTGTTTTTT | CASSTGQGAVGELFF
TRBJ1-1 | NA | NA | TRBV7-3 | TGTGCCAGCAGCCCGGGACTGATGAACACTGAAGCTTTCTTT | CASSPGLMNTEAFF
TRBJ1-5 | NA | TRBD1 | TRBV10-3 | TGTGCCATCAGTGAGAACAGGGGAGGCAATCAGCCCCAGCATTTT | CAISENRGGNQPQHF
TRBJ1-4 | NA | NA | TRBV6-5 | TGTGCCAGCAGACCCACATGGCTTGCTAATGAAAAACTGTTTTTT | CASRPTWLANEKLFF
TRBJ2-5 | NA | NA | TRBV7-9 | TGTGCCAGCAGCGCCTGGGCAGAGACCCAGTACTTC | CASSAWAETQYF
TRBJ1-5 | NA | NA | TRBV6-2/TRBV6-3 | TGTGCCAGCAGTTATACAGTGGGCGCTTATAGCAATCAGCCCCAGCATTTT | CASSYTVGAYSNQPQHF
TRBJ2-5 | NA | TRBD1 | TRBV6-5 | TGTGCCAGCAGTTTCGAACAGGGGGCGGAAAAAGAGACCCAGTACTTC | CASSFEQGAEKETQYF
TRBJ2-7 | few | TRBD1 | TRBV5-4 | TGTGCCAGCAGCTTATCCGGACAGGGGAGCGAGCAGTACTTC | CASSLSGQGSEQYF
TRBJ1-5 | NA | TRBD1 | TRBV6-1 | TGTGCCAGCAGTGAAGCGGGACAGGGGGATCAGCCCCAGCATTTT | CASSEAGQGDQPQHF
TRBJ1-1 | NA | TRBD1 | TRBV19 | TGTGCCAGTAGTGCAGACAGGGACACTGAAGCTTTCTTT | CASSADRDTEAFF
TRBJ2-1 | NA | NA | TRBV4-3 | TGCGCCAGCAGCCAACCGGGGGGCCGGGACAATGAGCAGTTCTTC | CASSQPGGRDNEQFF
TRBJ2-2 | once | NA | TRBV15 | TGTGCCACCAGCATCGCGGGGCCCGGGGAGCTGTTTTTT | CATSIAGPGELFF
TRBJ1-4 | NA | TRBD1 | TRBV19 | TGTGCCAGTAGGCGACAGGGAGGAGTCAATGAAAAACTGTTTTTT | CASRRQGGVNEKLFF
TRBJ2-2 | NA | NA | TRBV6-6 | TGTGCCAGCAGTCCCGGGGATCTTCGTCCCGGGGAGCTGTTTTTT | CASSPGDLRPGELFF
TRBJ1-3 | NA | NA | TRBV7-9 | TGTGCCAGCAGCCCCGGGGTAGACTCTGGAAACACCATATATTTT | CASSPGVDSGNTIYF
TRBJ2-3 | NA | TRBD1 | TRBV5-1 | TGCGCCAGCAGCCCTCAGGGGGCAGATACGCAGTATTTT | CASSPQGADTQYF
TRBJ1-1 | NA | NA | TRBV11-2 | TGTGCCAGCAGCCGCCGTCCGGGTGAAAGTGAAGCTTTCTTT | CASSRRPGESEAFF
TRBJ1-2 | NA | NA | TRBV30 | TGTGCCTGGAGTTCCGACAGTGCGAGCGGCTACACCTTC | CAWSSDSASGYTF
TRBJ1-1 | NA | NA | TRBV5-6 | TGTGCCAGCAGCTTGGGAGGGTTAGAAGCTTTCTTT | CASSLGGLEAFF
TRBJ1-1 | NA | NA | TRBV5-1 | TGCGCCAGCAGCTTGCCAATTGCGGGGAACACTGAAGCTTTCTTT | CASSLPIAGNTEAFF
TRBJ1-2 | NA | NA | TRBV5-1 | TGCGCCAGCAGCCTCCGGACGGGAGGCGGCTACACCTTC | CASSLRTGGGYTF
TRBJ2-4 | NA | TRBD2 | TRBV13 | TGTGCCAGCAGCTCCCCCCTTTCGGAGGGAGGGCGTCTAGCCAAAAACATTCAGTACTTC | CASSSPLSEGGRLAKNIQYF
TRBJ2-2 | NA | TRBD2 | TRBV7-2 | TGTGCCAGCAGCGGGACTAGCGGGGGGATCGGGGAGCTGTTTTTT | CASSGTSGGIGELFF
TRBJ2-3 | NA | TRBD1 | TRBV6-1 | TGTGCCAGCAGTGAAGGGACAGGGACGCAGTATTTT | CASSEGTGTQYF
TRBJ2-3 | NA | TRBD2 | TRBV6-2/TRBV6-3 | TGTGCCAGCAGTGCCATCGCGGGGGGGCCGCAGTATTTT | CASSAIAGGPQYF
TRBJ2-7 | NA | NA | TRBV13 | TGTGCCAGCAGCTTAGGAGTACAGGGCTACGAGCAGTACTTC | CASSLGVQGYEQYF
TRBJ1-3 | few | NA | TRBV19 | TGTGCCAGTAGTATAGAGGGAGTCCGAAACACCATATATTTT | CASSIEGVRNTIYF
TRBJ1-5 | NA | NA | TRBV19 | TGTGCCAGTAGTGCAAATGGAGTGAGCAATCAGCCCCAGCATTTT | CASSANGVSNQPQHF